The 13 T cell receptor beta chains listed next were all sequenced from one sample in a study of blood T cells in healthy people across ages. Using a J-beta primer mix together with a sample-barcoded 5' primer, a second PCR was run for about 6 to 12 cycles. TCRdb recomputed calls from the 5' RACE reads with MiXCR, one row per CDR3 protein. The repertoire holds about 800,000 distinct CDR3 sequences, with just under 25% as singletons. The sample was also reused in another study, on T cells of mothers and their children.

The sequencing sample was made of blood. Receptors were obtained from a boy aged 5-17 years in good health.

This clonotype came up a few times. The rearrangement links TRBV29-1 to TRBJ2-5, with TRBD2 identical over 11 bases. This CDR3 has 14 residues. Unmatched junction bases numbered 3, after V lost 1 base and J lost 5 bases. The germline V gene encodes CDR1 SQVTM and CDR2 ANQGSEA. The CDR3 sequence: CSVEGLAGSETQYF. CDR3 sequence (DNA): TGCAGCGTTGAAGGACTAGCGGGATCGGAGACCCAGTACTTC. The complete variable domain, with remaining parts taken from reference TRBV29-1 and TRBJ2-5, reads SAVISQKPSRDICQRGTSLTIQCQVDSQVTMMFWYRQQPGQSLTLIATANQGSEATYESGFVIDKFPISRPNLTFSTLTVSNMSPEDSSIYLCSVEGLAGSETQYFGPGTRLLVL.

This rearrangement joins TRBV12-3 or TRBV12-4 to TRBJ2-6; D might be TRBD1 (5 bases). The CDR3 totals 18 residues. Trimming took off 4 bases at V and 0 bases at J, with 16 bases between the two ends. The CDR3 region is CASSYPRQTVSGANVLTF. DNA for the CDR3: TGTGCCAGCAGTTACCCGAGACAGACAGTCTCTGGGGCCAACGTCCTGACTTTC.

This clonotype was recorded a few times. The chain carries TRBV5-1 and TRBJ1-2; a possible D gene is TRBD1 (5 bases). Trimming took off 0 bases at V and 0 bases at J, with 9 bases between the two ends. The CDR3 sequence is 15 residues long. Germline V gives CDR1 SGHRS, CDR2 YFSETQ. CDR3 DNA: TGCGCCAGCAGCTTGGGGACACTTCCTAACTATGGCTACACCTTC. Translation gives CASSLGTLPNYGYTF.

The chain carries TRBV7-2 and TRBJ2-3, with D unclear. Per the germline V gene, CDR1 is SGHTA and CDR2 is FQGNSA. V dropped 4 bases and J dropped 1 base, with 15 bases sitting between them. The CDR3 is 16 residues long. The DNA for the CDR3 is TGTGCCAGCAGCTCCCAGTGGGTCGAGGGCACAGATACGCAGTATTTT. Translated: CASSSQWVEGTDTQYF.

The chain combines TRBV29-1 with TRBJ1-1; weak D call: TRBD1 (5 bases). The germline V gene has CDR1 SQVTM and CDR2 ANQGSEA. The CDR3 runs 12 residues. Trimming stripped 6 bases from V and 5 bases from J, with 13 bases between. The CDR3 DNA reads as TGCAGCGTGGGCAAGTGGGGGACTGAAGCTTTCTTT. Translation gives CSVGKWGTEAFF.

This clonotype was detected many times. The chain has TRBV5-1 and TRBJ1-6, with TRBD1 matching 12 bases. V shed 3 bases, J shed 7 bases, and the junction held 8 bases outside the gene matches. From germline, CDR1 is SGHRS and CDR2 YFSETQ. The CDR3 contains 17 residues. The DNA for the CDR3 is TGCGCCAGCAGCTACCATCCGGGACAGGGGGCGAATTCACCCCTCCACTTT. It translates to CASSYHPGQGANSPLHF.

The chain recombines TRBV20-1 with TRBJ2-5; TRBD1 matches at 10 bases. The DNA end lines up better with TRBJ2-7; the J call may be wrong. Germline-derived CDR1 and CDR2 are DFQATT and SNEGSKA (reference sequence). This CDR3 contains 20 residues. In DNA, the CDR3 is TGCAGTGCTAGGCTAAGTGGGGACAGGGGACCGACTAGCTCAATCTACGAGCAGTACTTC. It codes for CSARLSGDRGPTSSIYEQYF.

This clonotype appeared a few times. This sequence joins TRBV25-1 and TRBJ2-7; TRBD2 aligns across 9 bases. CDR3 size: 16 residues. The V gene's germline CDR1 is MGHDK and CDR2 SYGVNS. Trimming took 5 bases from V and 1 from J; bases not matched to a gene: 9. For the CDR3, the DNA is TGTGCCAGCAGTATGCTAGCGGGGAGTCCTTCCTACGAGCAGTACTTC. Its protein product is CASSMLAGSPSYEQYF.

This clonotype was counted only a few times. The V and J genes are TRBV30 and TRBJ2-5, with D possibly matching TRBD1 (6 bases). CDR1 is GTSNPN, CDR2 SVGIG, per germline (reference sequence). The V end was cut by 0 bases, the J end by 0 bases, with 8 bases between. This CDR3 has 14 residues. The CDR3 nucleotides read TGTGCCTGGAGTGTACGGACAGACCAAGAGACCCAGTACTTC. Amino acid sequence: CAWSVRTDQETQYF.

CDR3 region: CANHDGGRKDTQYF. The CDR3 bases are TGTGCCAACCACGATGGCGGCCGGAAAGATACGCAGTATTTT. The J gene is TRBJ2-3, the V gene TRBV15; D call uncertain. The CDR3 has 14 amino acids. Trimming pared 10 bases from V and 5 bases from J, leaving 19 bases between. Germline V lookup: CDR1 LNHNV, CDR2 YYDKDF (reference sequence).

This chain joins TRBV2 and TRBJ1-5; TRBD1 agrees at 12 bases. CDR1 SNHLY and CDR2 FYNNEI come from the germline V gene. This CDR3 comprises 17 residues. The J segment lost 1 base and the V segment lost 6 bases, leaving 7 bases of the junction unmatched. The CDR3 nucleotides are TGTGCCAGCAGCAGGGGACAGGGGGCAAGGAGCAATCAGCCCCAGCATTTT. Amino acids: CASSRGQGARSNQPQHF.

The chain has TRBV29-1 and TRBJ2-1; D could derive from TRBD1 or TRBD2 (5 bases each). The ends were cut back, 3 bases at V and 8 bases at J, with 11 bases in the middle. This CDR3 has 12 residues. In germline, CDR1 is SQVTM, CDR2 ANQGSEA. The CDR3 spells CSVDFGADEQFF. The CDR3, as DNA: TGCAGCGTTGACTTCGGGGCAGATGAGCAGTTCTTC.

For this clonotype: An end of the junction does not agree with germline; a read error may underlie this. This rearrangement joins TRBV28 to TRBJ2-5; D might be TRBD1 (5 bases). The CDR3 consists of 13 residues. Germline V lookup: CDR1 MDHEN, CDR2 SYDVKM. The CDR3 nucleotides read TGTGCCAGCAGTCTATGGGGCGGTTATGAGCAGTACTTC. It codes for CASSLWGGYEQYF.